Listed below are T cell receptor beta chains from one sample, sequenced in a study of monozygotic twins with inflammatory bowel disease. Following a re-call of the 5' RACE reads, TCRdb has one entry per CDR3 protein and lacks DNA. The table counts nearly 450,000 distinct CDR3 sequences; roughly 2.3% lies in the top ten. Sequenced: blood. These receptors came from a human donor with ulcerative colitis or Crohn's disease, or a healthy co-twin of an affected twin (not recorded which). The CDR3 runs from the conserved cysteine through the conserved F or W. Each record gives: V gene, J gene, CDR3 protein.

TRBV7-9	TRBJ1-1	CASSFRDTGREAFF
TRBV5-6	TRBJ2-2	CASSLGEYTGELFF
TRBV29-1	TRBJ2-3	CSGGAGLDTQYF
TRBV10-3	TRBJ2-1	CAISDSRWGNEQFF
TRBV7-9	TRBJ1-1	CASSFRETEAFF
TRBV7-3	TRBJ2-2	CASSFLSNTGELFF
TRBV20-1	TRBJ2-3	CSALGLAGTDTQYF
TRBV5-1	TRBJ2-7	CASSLVTSGLYEQYF
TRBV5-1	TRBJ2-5	CASSPSGTGETQYF
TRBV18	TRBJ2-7	CASSPFWDSYEQYF